The clone carrying this T cell receptor (delta chain) is categorized as medium-sized. Other DNA sequences in this sample translate to the same CDR3. The sample comes from a study of human gamma delta and Vdelta1 T cells. This CDR3 is 23 amino acids long. With V trimmed by 1 base and J by 3 bases, 27 bases remained unmatched. The V gene's germline CDR1 is TSWWSYY and CDR2 QGS. TCRdb re-called clones from the PCR reads via CATT. The sample contains thousands of delta-chain clones, roughly a tenth of which appear only once. The receptor comes from a human donor in good health. V is TRDV1 and J is TRDJ1; 9 nucleotides align to TRDD2. The source material was naive CD27+ Vdelta1 gamma-delta T cells from blood. CDR3 sequence (DNA): TGTGCTCTTGGGGAACGGGGAAATAGGCCTTCCTACGGCTACTGGGTATTGTCCGATAAACTCATCTTT. It encodes CALGERGNRPSYGYWVLSDKLIF.